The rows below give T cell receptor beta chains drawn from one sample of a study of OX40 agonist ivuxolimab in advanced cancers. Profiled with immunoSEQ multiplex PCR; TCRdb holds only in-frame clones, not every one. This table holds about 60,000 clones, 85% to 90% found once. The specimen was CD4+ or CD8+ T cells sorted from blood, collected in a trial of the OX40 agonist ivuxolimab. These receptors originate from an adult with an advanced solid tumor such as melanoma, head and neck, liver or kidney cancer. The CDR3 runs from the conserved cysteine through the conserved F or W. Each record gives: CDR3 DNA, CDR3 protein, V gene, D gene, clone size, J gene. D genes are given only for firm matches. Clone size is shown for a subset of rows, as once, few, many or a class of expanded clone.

CDR3nt: TGTGCCAGCAGTAGGGCAGGGGCTCGGGGCTACACCTTC
CDR3aa: CASSRAGARGYTF
v_gene: TRBV25-1
d_gene: -
abundance: -
j_gene: TRBJ1-2

CDR3nt: TGTGCCAGCAGATCTAAAGGGGGGGAGCTGTTTTTT
CDR3aa: CASRSKGGELFF
v_gene: TRBV7-9
d_gene: -
abundance: -
j_gene: TRBJ2-2

CDR3nt: TGTGCCAGCAGCTTCAGCTACGAGCAGTACTTC
CDR3aa: CASSFSYEQYF
v_gene: TRBV7-8
d_gene: -
abundance: -
j_gene: TRBJ2-7

CDR3nt: TGTGCCTGGAGTAAAGGGGATAATTCACCCCTCCACTTT
CDR3aa: CAWSKGDNSPLHF
v_gene: TRBV30
d_gene: -
abundance: -
j_gene: TRBJ1-6

CDR3nt: TGTGCCAGCAGCTCAGGACAGGGAAGGGTTGGGGAGCTGTTTTTT
CDR3aa: CASSSGQGRVGELFF
v_gene: TRBV11-2
d_gene: TRBD1
abundance: once
j_gene: TRBJ2-2

CDR3nt: TGCGCCAGCAGCCCCGGAGGGGGGGTTAGCGTGAATACGCAGTATTTT
CDR3aa: CASSPGGGVSVNTQYF
v_gene: TRBV5-1
d_gene: -
abundance: -
j_gene: TRBJ2-3

CDR3nt: TGTGCCAGCAGCCAAGGGACAGGCCTAGATTCGACGCAGTATTTT
CDR3aa: CASSQGTGLDSTQYF
v_gene: TRBV7-3
d_gene: TRBD1
abundance: once
j_gene: TRBJ2-3

CDR3nt: TGTGCCAGCAGCTTGGACCCCCAGGGACGGGACGAGCAGTACTTC
CDR3aa: CASSLDPQGRDEQYF
v_gene: TRBV5-6
d_gene: -
abundance: -
j_gene: TRBJ2-7

CDR3nt: TGTGCCAGCAGCTTAGAGTTGGACCGCATTGAAGCTTTCTTT
CDR3aa: CASSLELDRIEAFF
v_gene: TRBV11-2
d_gene: -
abundance: -
j_gene: TRBJ1-1

CDR3nt: TGCAGCGTTACCCTAGGGGGTCCCGATTCACCCCTCCACTTT
CDR3aa: CSVTLGGPDSPLHF
v_gene: TRBV29-1
d_gene: -
abundance: -
j_gene: TRBJ1-6

CDR3nt: TGTGCCAGCTCACCCCCCAGTGGGGCCAACGTCCTGACTTTC
CDR3aa: CASSPPSGANVLTF
v_gene: TRBV18
d_gene: -
abundance: -
j_gene: TRBJ2-6

CDR3nt: TGTGCCAGCAGCCAAGTATCAGCAACTGAAGCTTTCTTT
CDR3aa: CASSQVSATEAFF
v_gene: TRBV4-2
d_gene: -
abundance: -
j_gene: TRBJ1-1

CDR3nt: TGTGCCTGGAGTAACCTCGGCGGGGAGGCTGAAGCTTTCTTT
CDR3aa: CAWSNLGGEAEAFF
v_gene: TRBV30
d_gene: -
abundance: -
j_gene: TRBJ1-1

CDR3nt: TGTGCCAGCAGGACAGAACAGGGTCGGGGCGAGCAGTACTTC
CDR3aa: CASRTEQGRGEQYF
v_gene: TRBV2
d_gene: -
abundance: -
j_gene: TRBJ2-7

CDR3nt: TGTGCCAGCAGCTTGGGCCGGGGGACTGGAAACACCATATATTTT
CDR3aa: CASSLGRGTGNTIYF
v_gene: TRBV11-2
d_gene: -
abundance: -
j_gene: TRBJ1-3

CDR3nt: TGCGCCAGCAGCTTGGTACCGGGACAGCAGAACACTGAAGCTTTCTTT
CDR3aa: CASSLVPGQQNTEAFF
v_gene: TRBV5-1
d_gene: TRBD1
abundance: -
j_gene: TRBJ1-1

CDR3nt: TGTGCCAGCAGTTACAGGGACAGCGCTGGCACTGAAGCTTTCTTT
CDR3aa: CASSYRDSAGTEAFF
v_gene: TRBV6-5
d_gene: TRBD1
abundance: -
j_gene: TRBJ1-1

CDR3nt: TGTGCCAGCAGGGACAGGCCCAACGAGCAGTACTTC
CDR3aa: CASRDRPNEQYF
v_gene: TRBV2
d_gene: TRBD1
abundance: -
j_gene: TRBJ2-7

CDR3nt: TGTGCCAGCAGGCCTTCTACGGCAGATACGCAGTATTTT
CDR3aa: CASRPSTADTQYF
v_gene: TRBV2
d_gene: -
abundance: -
j_gene: TRBJ2-3

CDR3nt: TGTGCCAGCAGCTCCCAACAGGGGAGGGGAGAGACCCAGTACTTC
CDR3aa: CASSSQQGRGETQYF
v_gene: TRBV9
d_gene: -
abundance: -
j_gene: TRBJ2-5

CDR3nt: TGTGCCAGCAGCGTAGAGGCAGATACGCAGTATTTT
CDR3aa: CASSVEADTQYF
v_gene: TRBV9
d_gene: -
abundance: -
j_gene: TRBJ2-3

CDR3nt: TGTGCCAGCAGTGAAGACCGTAGTAATGAAAAACTGTTTTTT
CDR3aa: CASSEDRSNEKLFF
v_gene: TRBV2
d_gene: -
abundance: -
j_gene: TRBJ1-4

CDR3nt: TGTGCCAGCAGTTACTCGACAGGGGGCGGCGAAAAACTGTTTTTT
CDR3aa: CASSYSTGGGEKLFF
v_gene: TRBV6-5
d_gene: TRBD1
abundance: once
j_gene: TRBJ1-4

CDR3nt: TGCGCCAGCAGCCAACAACAGGGAATCACTGAAGCTTTCTTT
CDR3aa: CASSQQQGITEAFF
v_gene: TRBV4-3
d_gene: -
abundance: -
j_gene: TRBJ1-1

CDR3nt: TGCGCCAGCAGCTTGACAAACCGGGGACGGCCCTCTGGGGCCAACGTCCTGACTTTC
CDR3aa: CASSLTNRGRPSGANVLTF
v_gene: TRBV5-1
d_gene: -
abundance: -
j_gene: TRBJ2-6

CDR3nt: TGCGCCAGCAGCCAAGACGCAGGGGGTTGGGGCACTGAAGCTTTCTTT
CDR3aa: CASSQDAGGWGTEAFF
v_gene: TRBV4-3
d_gene: TRBD1
abundance: -
j_gene: TRBJ1-1

CDR3nt: TGTGCCAGCTCACCCCTCAACACTGAAGCTTTCTTT
CDR3aa: CASSPLNTEAFF
v_gene: TRBV18
d_gene: -
abundance: few
j_gene: TRBJ1-1

CDR3nt: TGCGCCAGCAGCTTGGCTTTATATCTAACCGGGGAGCTGTTTTTT
CDR3aa: CASSLALYLTGELFF
v_gene: TRBV5-1
d_gene: -
abundance: -
j_gene: TRBJ2-2

CDR3nt: TGTGCCAGCAGCTTGGGGGGACAGGGGGTCGGCAATCAGCCCCAGCATTTT
CDR3aa: CASSLGGQGVGNQPQHF
v_gene: TRBV5-6
d_gene: TRBD1
abundance: -
j_gene: TRBJ1-5

CDR3nt: TGTGCCAGCTCACTCCAAAGGGGGACAGCGTACGAGCAGTACTTC
CDR3aa: CASSLQRGTAYEQYF
v_gene: TRBV18
d_gene: TRBD1
abundance: -
j_gene: TRBJ2-7

CDR3nt: TGTGCCAGCGGTGTAGGGTCAGGGACGAACACCGGGGAGCTGTTTTTT
CDR3aa: CASGVGSGTNTGELFF
v_gene: TRBV5-4
d_gene: -
abundance: -
j_gene: TRBJ2-2

CDR3nt: TGTGCCAGTAGTGCTCCTGGGGCATGGGATCAGCCCCAGCATTTT
CDR3aa: CASSAPGAWDQPQHF
v_gene: TRBV19
d_gene: -
abundance: -
j_gene: TRBJ1-5

CDR3nt: TGTGCCAACCCCCCCGAGTTCTTC
CDR3aa: CANPPEFF
v_gene: TRBV13
d_gene: -
abundance: once
j_gene: TRBJ2-1

CDR3nt: TGTGCCAGCAGTGAGAACAGGGTCTATGGCTACACCTTC
CDR3aa: CASSENRVYGYTF
v_gene: TRBV6-1
d_gene: -
abundance: -
j_gene: TRBJ1-2

CDR3nt: TGTGCCAGCAGTCGGGGGCGTAATGAAAAACTGTTTTTT
CDR3aa: CASSRGRNEKLFF
v_gene: TRBV6-4
d_gene: -
abundance: -
j_gene: TRBJ1-4

CDR3nt: TGTGCCAGCAGCTCCGAAGGGGGACTCTATGGCTACACCTTC
CDR3aa: CASSSEGGLYGYTF
v_gene: TRBV11-2
d_gene: -
abundance: -
j_gene: TRBJ1-2

CDR3nt: TGCGCCAGCAGCCCGGGGGGGGGCCGGACAGATACGCAGTATTTT
CDR3aa: CASSPGGGRTDTQYF
v_gene: TRBV4-1
d_gene: TRBD2
abundance: few
j_gene: TRBJ2-3

CDR3nt: TGCAGCGCCGAAGCTAGCGGGGGTCGCACAGATACGCAGTATTTT
CDR3aa: CSAEASGGRTDTQYF
v_gene: TRBV29-1
d_gene: TRBD2
abundance: -
j_gene: TRBJ2-3

CDR3nt: TGTGCCAGCAGCTTAAGGGATAGCTACGAGCAGTACTTC
CDR3aa: CASSLRDSYEQYF
v_gene: TRBV7-8
d_gene: -
abundance: -
j_gene: TRBJ2-7

CDR3nt: TGTGCCAGCAGCTGGGGGTCTGTTCCCATTTGG
CDR3aa: CASSWGSVPIW
v_gene: TRBV7-2
d_gene: -
abundance: -
j_gene: TRBJ1-1

CDR3nt: TGTGCCAGAAGCCGTCAGTGCGGCGGCACCGGGGAGCTGTTTTTT
CDR3aa: CARSRQCGGTGELFF
v_gene: TRBV5-3
d_gene: -
abundance: -
j_gene: TRBJ2-2

CDR3nt: TGCGCCAGCAGCCAAGATGATGCAGGGTTAAAGTGGGGGGGCTACACCTTC
CDR3aa: CASSQDDAGLKWGGYTF
v_gene: TRBV4-1
d_gene: -
abundance: -
j_gene: TRBJ1-2

CDR3nt: TGTGCCAGTGGGAGGAGCTCCTACGAGCAGTACTTC
CDR3aa: CASGRSSYEQYF
v_gene: TRBV6-1
d_gene: -
abundance: -
j_gene: TRBJ2-7

CDR3nt: TGTGCCAGCAGCTTAGCACGGGGGTTAGGCGAGCAGTACTTC
CDR3aa: CASSLARGLGEQYF
v_gene: TRBV11-1
d_gene: -
abundance: -
j_gene: TRBJ2-7

CDR3nt: TGTGCCAGCAGCTATTTGAGGGCTGAAGCTTTCTTT
CDR3aa: CASSYLRAEAFF
v_gene: TRBV5-8
d_gene: -
abundance: -
j_gene: TRBJ1-1

CDR3nt: TGTGCCAGCAGCTTGCCCTTGACAGGAAACTATGGCTACACCTTC
CDR3aa: CASSLPLTGNYGYTF
v_gene: TRBV5-4
d_gene: -
abundance: -
j_gene: TRBJ1-2

CDR3nt: TGCGCCAGCAGCCCCGGGTCTACCCTAGTTTACGAGCAGTACTTC
CDR3aa: CASSPGSTLVYEQYF
v_gene: TRBV5-1
d_gene: -
abundance: -
j_gene: TRBJ2-7

CDR3nt: TGCGCCAGCAGCCCCACAACTGGAAACACCATATATTTT
CDR3aa: CASSPTTGNTIYF
v_gene: TRBV5-1
d_gene: -
abundance: -
j_gene: TRBJ1-3

CDR3nt: TGTGCCAGCAGTCGCGGAGTCCTCTCTGGAAACACCATATATTTT
CDR3aa: CASSRGVLSGNTIYF
v_gene: TRBV7-2
d_gene: -
abundance: -
j_gene: TRBJ1-3

CDR3nt: TGTGCCAGCAGCGACCATACCGACAGGGGTGTTACAGATACGCAGTATTTT
CDR3aa: CASSDHTDRGVTDTQYF
v_gene: TRBV7-9
d_gene: TRBD1
abundance: -
j_gene: TRBJ2-3

CDR3nt: TGTGCCATCAGTGAGTCGGGGGGCGGTGGGTATCAGCCCCAGCATTTT
CDR3aa: CAISESGGGGYQPQHF
v_gene: TRBV10-3
d_gene: -
abundance: -
j_gene: TRBJ1-5

CDR3nt: TGTGCCAGCAGTGAGGGGCGTAGCTATGGCTACACCTTC
CDR3aa: CASSEGRSYGYTF
v_gene: TRBV6-1
d_gene: -
abundance: -
j_gene: TRBJ1-2

CDR3nt: TGCGCCAGCAGCCAAGATCCCGCAGGGCCAGATACGCAGTATTTT
CDR3aa: CASSQDPAGPDTQYF
v_gene: TRBV4-3
d_gene: -
abundance: -
j_gene: TRBJ2-3

CDR3nt: TGTGCCAGCAGCCCTGACAGCCAAGAGACCCAGTACTTC
CDR3aa: CASSPDSQETQYF
v_gene: TRBV11-3
d_gene: -
abundance: -
j_gene: TRBJ2-5

CDR3nt: TGTGCCAGCTCACCGGGGGACCCTGGGGCCAACGTCCTGACTTTC
CDR3aa: CASSPGDPGANVLTF
v_gene: TRBV18
d_gene: -
abundance: -
j_gene: TRBJ2-6

CDR3nt: TGCGCCAGCAGCTTAGGACAGGGAGGTCAGCCCCAGCATTTT
CDR3aa: CASSLGQGGQPQHF
v_gene: TRBV5-1
d_gene: TRBD1
abundance: -
j_gene: TRBJ1-5

CDR3nt: TGTGCCAGTAGTCCCCAGGGGACCAAAGGCGAGCAGTACTTC
CDR3aa: CASSPQGTKGEQYF
v_gene: TRBV19
d_gene: -
abundance: -
j_gene: TRBJ2-7

CDR3nt: TGTGCCAGCAGCTTAGCACACGGCCCGGATTTAGGGGAGCTGTTTTTT
CDR3aa: CASSLAHGPDLGELFF
v_gene: TRBV7-9
d_gene: -
abundance: -
j_gene: TRBJ2-2